A single sample gave rise to the 16 T cell receptor beta chains below, sequenced in a study of T cells after yellow fever vaccination. Each CDR3 protein gets one entry after TCRdb re-called the 5' RACE reads with MiXCR. Altogether more than 350,000 distinct CDR3 sequences are present, around 10% being singletons, with the ten largest covering more than 15%. The material was PBMCs, obtained on the day of the first yellow fever vaccination. Every receptor here comes from a man aged 18 to 35 who received the YFV17D yellow fever vaccine.

This clonotype was seen more than once but under ten times. This sequence joins TRBV6-5 and TRBJ1-4, with 7 bases fitting TRBD1. The CDR3 totals 14 residues. V was pared by 4 bases and J by 7 bases, with 6 bases of the junction left unmatched. Germline CDR1 MNHEY, CDR2 SVGAGI. In DNA, the CDR3 is TGTGCCAGCAGTTTCCCGGGACAGTTTGAAAAACTGTTTTTT. This codes for CASSFPGQFEKLFF.

The chain combines TRBV2 with TRBJ1-5, with 7 bases lining up with TRBD1. V lost 6 bases, J lost 3 bases, and 11 bases stayed unmatched. The CDR3 totals 16 residues. Germline CDR1 and CDR2: SNHLY and FYNNEI. CDR3 protein: CASSPKRGGVNQPQHF. The CDR3 coding sequence is TGTGCCAGCAGCCCGAAGAGAGGGGGCGTCAATCAGCCCCAGCATTTT.

This chain joins TRBV12-3 or TRBV12-4 and TRBJ2-5, with TRBD1 matching 9 bases. After removal of 11 bases from V and 5 bases from J, the junction contained 24 bases not matched to a gene. This CDR3 spans 18 amino acids. The CDR3 DNA is TGTGCCTTCAGTTTAGAAGCCACAGGGGGCCTTGTTACGGAGACCCAGTACTTC. Translation gives CAFSLEATGGLVTETQYF.

The chain uses TRBV20-1 and TRBJ1-4; D uncertain. V was pared by 1 base and J by 5 bases, with 14 bases between. Germline CDR1 DFQATT, CDR2 SNEGSKA (reference sequence). The CDR3 runs 15 residues. The CDR3 here is CSARVPGRSNEKLFF. For the CDR3, the DNA is TGCAGTGCTAGAGTTCCGGGCAGGTCGAATGAAAAACTGTTTTTT.

The V call is TRBV19, the J call TRBJ2-7, with 8 bases matching TRBD1. J lost 3 bases, V lost 5 bases, and 0 bases had no gene match. This CDR3 has 12 amino acids. Per germline, CDR1 LNHDA and CDR2 SQIVND (reference sequence). CDR3 amino acids: CASSDRGYEQYF. The CDR3 region has the DNA TGTGCCAGTAGTGACAGGGGCTACGAGCAGTACTTC. The whole variable domain, filled in from reference TRBV19 and TRBJ2-7, reads DGGITQSPKYLFRKEGQNVTLSCEQNLNHDAMYWYRQDPGQGLRLIYYSQIVNDFQKGDIAEGYSVSREKKESFPLTVTSAQKNPTAFYLCASSDRGYEQYFGPGTRLTVT.

The chain is built from TRBV7-2 and TRBJ2-5, with TRBD2 matching over 7 bases. V gave up 4 bases and J gave up 1 base; unmatched junction bases: 6. Germline V gene sequence: CDR1 SGHTA, CDR2 FQGNSA. The CDR3 runs 15 residues. The CDR3 is CASSWGGGTQETQYF. For the CDR3, the DNA is TGTGCCAGCAGCTGGGGGGGGGGGACCCAAGAGACCCAGTACTTC.

The V call is TRBV27, the J call TRBJ2-5; 10 nucleotides line up with TRBD1. The CDR3 covers 15 residues. Germline CDR1 and CDR2: MNHEY and SMNVEV (reference sequence). The V and J ends lost 5 bases and 1 base, in that order; junction bases with no gene match: 4. CDR3 residues: CASSRTGGSQETQYF. As DNA, the CDR3 is TGTGCCAGCAGTCGGACAGGGGGGTCCCAAGAGACCCAGTACTTC.

This sequence joins TRBV20-1 and TRBJ1-2; a weak D match, TRBD1 (6 bases). The V end was cut by 4 bases, the J end by 4 bases, with 7 bases between. The germline CDR1 and CDR2 sequences are DFQATT and SNEGSKA (reference sequence). This CDR3 spans 11 amino acids. The DNA of the CDR3 is TGCAGTGCTACAGGGGCCTATGGCTACACCTTC. The encoded protein is CSATGAYGYTF.

This clonotype was counted a few times. This chain links TRBV7-2 with TRBJ1-1; no definite D call. Trimming pared 4 bases from V and 0 bases from J, leaving 9 bases between. The CDR3 consists of 14 residues. Germline V gene data show CDR1 as SGHTA and CDR2 as FQGNSA. CDR3: CASSSTGMNTEAFF. Written as DNA, the CDR3 is TGTGCCAGCAGCTCGACCGGGATGAACACTGAAGCTTTCTTT.

The rearrangement links TRBV7-9 to TRBJ2-7; perhaps TRBD2 as D (5 bases). The CDR3 consists of 15 residues. The V gene's germline CDR1 is SEHNR and CDR2 FQNEAQ (reference sequence). Trimming removed 5 bases from V and 2 bases from J, with 16 bases in between. CDR3 protein: CASSPPPRGAYEQYF. In DNA form, the CDR3 reads TGTGCCAGCAGCCCCCCCCCCCGGGGTGCCTACGAGCAGTACTTC.

There are many counts of this clonotype. The J gene is TRBJ1-2, the V gene TRBV5-4; TRBD1 might be the D (5 bases). V lost 3 bases and J 8 bases, leaving 17 bases between the germline ends. The CDR3 has 14 amino acids. The germline CDR1 and CDR2 sequences are SGHNT and YYREEE (reference sequence). CDR3 DNA sequence: TGTGCCAGCAGCTGGGGGGGGAGGCGTGAGGGCTACACCTTC. It is translated as CASSWGGRREGYTF.

This clonotype was counted a few times. The chain uses TRBV15 and TRBJ2-6; D possibly matches TRBD1 or TRBD2 (5 bases each). The V gene's germline CDR1 is LNHNV and CDR2 YYDKDF (reference sequence). With 0 bases removed from V and 1 base from J, the gap between germline ends came to 7 bases. The CDR3 runs 16 residues. CDR3 sequence reads: CATSRDGGSGANVLTF. For the CDR3, the DNA is TGTGCCACCAGCAGAGATGGGGGTTCTGGGGCCAACGTCCTGACTTTC.

The rearrangement uses TRBV4-2 and TRBJ1-5; 7 bases are shared with TRBD1. Per the germline V gene, CDR1 is LGHNA and CDR2 is YNFKEQ. The CDR3 length is 17 residues. Trimming cost V 4 bases and J 3 bases; bases outside gene matches: 12. CDR3 in amino acids: CASSPYPKGAINQPQHF. The CDR3 nucleotides read TGTGCCAGCAGCCCTTACCCCAAGGGGGCCATCAATCAGCCCCAGCATTTT.

This clonotype has just a few counts. The chain links TRBV5-1 to TRBJ2-2, with TRBD2 matching 7 bases. The CDR3 loop spans 17 amino acids. Trimming took 1 base from V and 5 from J; bases not matched to a gene: 11. The V gene's germline CDR1 is SGHRS and CDR2 YFSETQ. The CDR3 nucleotides read TGCGCCAGCAGCTTGAGCCAGCGGGGCACACCTACCGGGGAGCTGTTTTTT. This encodes CASSLSQRGTPTGELFF. The whole variable domain, filled in from reference TRBV5-1 and TRBJ2-2, reads KAGVTQTPRYLIKTRGQQVTLSCSPISGHRSVSWYQQTPGQGLQFLFEYFSETQRNKGNFPGRFSGRQFSNSRSEMNVSTLELGDSALYLCASSLSQRGTPTGELFFGEGSRLTVL.

This clonotype came up a few times. The chain employs TRBV6-2 or TRBV6-3 and TRBJ1-2, with D uncertain. Trimming left V 10 bases short and J 0 bases short, with 12 bases between. Germline CDR1 MNHEY, CDR2 SVGEGT. The length of the CDR3 is 13 residues. CDR3 residues: CATDTTSNYGYTF. The CDR3 coding sequence is TGTGCCACCGATACAACCTCTAACTATGGCTACACCTTC.

The genes are TRBV10-2 and TRBJ2-5, with D perhaps TRBD2 (5 bases). This CDR3 contains 14 residues. The ends were cut back, 0 bases at V and 5 bases at J, with 10 bases in the middle. The germline gives CDR1 WSHSY, CDR2 SAAADI. CDR3 amino acids: CASSESLAKETQYF. The CDR3, as DNA: TGCGCCAGCAGTGAGTCTCTAGCTAAGGAGACCCAGTACTTC.